This TCR beta chain was sequenced during a study of graft-versus-host responses after intestinal transplantation. For the study at large: Each of the recipients got a multivisceral, liver-intestinal, or isolated intestinal transplant. Following induction with anti-thymocyte globulin, all recipients were given tacrolimus and steroids for approximately 3 years. Broader study findings: Across patients carrying graft-donor T cell macrochimerism, allografts held high graft-versus-host to host-versus-graft clonal ratios. Recipient marrow harbored GvH clones, some of which surfaced first in ileum or blood.

Sequencing used immunoSEQ multiplex PCR; TCRdb keeps in-frame clones, though not all of them. In the table there are 90,000 to 95,000 clones, 90% to 95% of which are singletons. To note about this clone: Its antigen remains unidentified.

Germline-derived CDR1 and CDR2 are SGHNT and YENEEA. The CDR3 is 14 residues long. J was trimmed by 2 bases and V by 7 bases; bases with no gene match: 7. V and J are TRBV11-3 and TRBJ2-7; TRBD2 aligns across 8 bases. Sequencing was performed on unstimulated CD8+ T cells sorted from spleen or lymph node cells, taken before intestinal transplant. The receptor was derived from a human donor who received an intestinal transplant. CDR3 coding DNA: TGTGCCAGCAACCCGGGAGGGCAAGCCTACGAGCAGTACTTC. Translated, it gives CASNPGGQAYEQYF.